This TCR beta chain was recovered during a study of OX40 agonist ivuxolimab in advanced cancers. The wider study: Patients received intravenous ivuxolimab every 2 weeks at 0.01 to 10 mg/kg. Study findings and constraints: Expanded clones were, on average, more numerous in CD8+ T cells than in CD4+. Expanded peripheral T-cell antigen specificity went undetermined.

This CDR3 region has 13 residues. Germline assignment: CDR1 MDHEN and CDR2 SYDVKM. V was clipped by 3 bases and J by 2 bases, with 8 bases between them. This clone is labeled as medium-sized. Its cognate antigen is unknown. Assay: immunoSEQ multiplex PCR; the TCRdb copy retains only in-frame clones and omits some. The sample has some 30,000 clones; around 81% are singletons. The sequenced sample was CD4+ or CD8+ T cells sorted from blood, obtained in a trial of the OX40 agonist ivuxolimab. J is TRBJ2-7 and V is TRBV28; unclear D gene. The TCR was taken from an adult with an advanced solid tumor such as melanoma, head and neck, liver or kidney cancer. The CDR3 sequence is CASSFAVTYEQYF. As DNA, the CDR3 is TGTGCCAGCAGTTTCGCGGTAACCTACGAGCAGTACTTC.